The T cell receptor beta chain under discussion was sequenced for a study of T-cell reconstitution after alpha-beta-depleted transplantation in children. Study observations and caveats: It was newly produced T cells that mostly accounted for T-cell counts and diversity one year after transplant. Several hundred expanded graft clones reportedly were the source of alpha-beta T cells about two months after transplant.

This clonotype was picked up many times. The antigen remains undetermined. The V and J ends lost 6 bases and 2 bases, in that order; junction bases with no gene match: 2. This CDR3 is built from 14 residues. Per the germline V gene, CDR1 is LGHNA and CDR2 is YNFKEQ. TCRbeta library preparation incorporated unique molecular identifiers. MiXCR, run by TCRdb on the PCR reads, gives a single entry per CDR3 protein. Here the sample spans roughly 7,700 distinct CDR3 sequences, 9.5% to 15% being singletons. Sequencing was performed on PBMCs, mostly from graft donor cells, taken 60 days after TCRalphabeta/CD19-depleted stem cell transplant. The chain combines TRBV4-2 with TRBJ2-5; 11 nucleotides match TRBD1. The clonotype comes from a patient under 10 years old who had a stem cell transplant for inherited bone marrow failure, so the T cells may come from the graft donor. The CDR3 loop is CASSRDRGQETQYF. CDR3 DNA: TGTGCCAGCAGTCGGGACAGGGGGCAAGAGACCCAGTACTTC.